This is a list of T cell receptor beta chains from one sample in a study of identical twins. In TCRdb, the 5' RACE reads were re-called with MiXCR into one record per CDR3 protein. The data hold about 280,000 distinct CDR3 sequences, with under 9.5% observed a single time. The same specimen was also included in a second study, on yellow fever vaccine responses in identical twins.

Sequencing was carried out using memory (CD45RO+) T cells sorted from blood. These receptors were taken from a woman under 30 in good health. Each CDR3 is given with its conserved first and last residue. A D gene is named only where the DNA matches it firmly. The listing skips clone size in some rows; elsewhere it reads once, few, many or a size class.

d_call: -; clone_size: few; v_call: TRBV5-1; j_call: TRBJ2-3; cdr3_aa: CASSLARAYGTDTQYF; cdr3_nt: TGCGCCAGCAGCTTGGCCCGCGCGTATGGCACAGATACGCAGTATTTT
d_call: -; clone_size: few; v_call: TRBV5-1; j_call: TRBJ2-5; cdr3_aa: CASSPLGGAGETQYF; cdr3_nt: TGCGCCAGCAGCCCACTCGGTGGGGCAGGGGAGACCCAGTACTTC
d_call: -; clone_size: many; v_call: TRBV12-3/TRBV12-4; j_call: TRBJ2-6; cdr3_aa: CASSLVSGANVLTF; cdr3_nt: TGTGCCAGCAGTTTAGTTTCTGGGGCCAACGTCCTGACTTTC
d_call: -; clone_size: -; v_call: TRBV7-3; j_call: TRBJ2-3; cdr3_aa: CASSLFPTDTQYF; cdr3_nt: TGTGCCAGCAGCTTATTTCCCACAGATACGCAGTATTTT
d_call: -; clone_size: -; v_call: TRBV28; j_call: TRBJ2-5; cdr3_aa: CASSSLSGGQETQYF; cdr3_nt: TGTGCCAGCAGTTCACTGAGCGGCGGACAAGAGACCCAGTACTTC
d_call: TRBD1; clone_size: many; v_call: TRBV12-3/TRBV12-4; j_call: TRBJ2-3; cdr3_aa: CASSLGAGGTDTQYF; cdr3_nt: TGTGCCAGCAGTTTAGGGGCAGGGGGAACAGATACGCAGTATTTT
d_call: -; clone_size: few; v_call: TRBV21-1; j_call: TRBJ2-5; cdr3_aa: CASSKGGRGPLTQYF; cdr3_nt: TGTGCCAGCAGCAAAGGAGGACGGGGGCCATTGACCCAGTACTTC
d_call: -; clone_size: few; v_call: TRBV19; j_call: TRBJ2-4; cdr3_aa: CASSMSLENIQYF; cdr3_nt: TGTGCCAGTAGTATGTCTTTGGAAAACATTCAGTACTTC
d_call: TRBD1; clone_size: -; v_call: TRBV5-1; j_call: TRBJ2-7; cdr3_aa: CASSVSGQGIHEQYF; cdr3_nt: TGCGCCAGCAGCGTATCGGGACAGGGGATCCACGAGCAGTACTTC
d_call: -; clone_size: many; v_call: TRBV5-1; j_call: TRBJ2-1; cdr3_aa: CASSLVQGTGNEQFF; cdr3_nt: TGCGCCAGCAGCTTGGTCCAGGGTACCGGGAATGAGCAGTTCTTC
d_call: -; clone_size: few; v_call: TRBV12-3/TRBV12-4; j_call: TRBJ1-4; cdr3_aa: CASSFGGKGEKLFF; cdr3_nt: TGTGCCAGCAGTTTCGGGGGTAAGGGGGAAAAACTGTTTTTT
d_call: -; clone_size: once; v_call: TRBV20-1; j_call: TRBJ2-5; cdr3_aa: CSAPERIQETQYF; cdr3_nt: TGCAGTGCTCCGGAAAGGATACAAGAGACCCAGTACTTC
d_call: TRBD2; clone_size: many; v_call: TRBV5-1; j_call: TRBJ2-1; cdr3_aa: CASSSGPPSGRVRNEQFF; cdr3_nt: TGCGCCAGCAGCTCTGGGCCACCTAGCGGGAGGGTTCGCAATGAGCAGTTCTTC
d_call: -; clone_size: -; v_call: TRBV7-9; j_call: TRBJ1-4; cdr3_aa: CASSLGGSFATNEKLFF; cdr3_nt: TGTGCCAGCAGCTTAGGGGGAAGTTTCGCAACTAATGAAAAACTGTTTTTT
d_call: TRBD1; clone_size: few; v_call: TRBV28; j_call: TRBJ1-6; cdr3_aa: CASSSDRGRLPLHF; cdr3_nt: TGTGCCAGCAGTTCCGACAGGGGGCGCTTACCCCTCCACTTT
d_call: -; clone_size: -; v_call: TRBV3-1; j_call: TRBJ2-5; cdr3_aa: CATQETQYF; cdr3_nt: TGTGCCACGCAAGAGACCCAGTACTTC
d_call: -; clone_size: few; v_call: TRBV12-3/TRBV12-4; j_call: TRBJ2-7; cdr3_aa: CASSHPRFSGAYEQYF; cdr3_nt: TGTGCCAGCAGCCACCCCAGGTTCTCAGGCGCCTACGAGCAGTACTTC
d_call: -; clone_size: -; v_call: TRBV29-1; j_call: TRBJ2-1; cdr3_aa: CSVDDGLHNEQFF; cdr3_nt: TGCAGCGTGGACGACGGACTTCACAATGAGCAGTTCTTC
d_call: TRBD2; clone_size: -; v_call: TRBV6-1; j_call: TRBJ2-7; cdr3_aa: CASSWTSGSSYEQYF; cdr3_nt: TGTGCCAGCAGCTGGACTAGCGGGAGCTCCTACGAGCAGTACTTC
d_call: -; clone_size: many; v_call: TRBV6-2/TRBV6-3; j_call: TRBJ2-5; cdr3_aa: CASSYFGSTAHF; cdr3_nt: TGTGCCAGCAGTTACTTCGGGTCCACCGCACACTTC
d_call: TRBD1; clone_size: few; v_call: TRBV25-1; j_call: TRBJ2-5; cdr3_aa: CASRAFSTGGEETQYF; cdr3_nt: TGTGCCAGCAGGGCCTTCAGCACAGGGGGCGAAGAGACCCAGTACTTC
d_call: TRBD2; clone_size: few; v_call: TRBV7-7; j_call: TRBJ2-1; cdr3_aa: CASSRLGGGSYNEQFF; cdr3_nt: TGTGCCAGCAGCCGCCTCGGTGGCGGGAGCTACAATGAGCAGTTCTTC
d_call: -; clone_size: -; v_call: TRBV6-1; j_call: TRBJ1-2; cdr3_aa: CASSPVRPVEGYGYTF; cdr3_nt: TGTGCCAGCAGTCCCGTACGTCCGGTCGAAGGCTATGGCTACACCTTC
d_call: TRBD2; clone_size: many; v_call: TRBV11-2; j_call: TRBJ2-3; cdr3_aa: CASSLGLAGGQGTQYF; cdr3_nt: TGTGCCAGCAGCTTAGGGCTAGCGGGGGGGCAGGGAACGCAGTATTTT
d_call: -; clone_size: -; v_call: TRBV20-1; j_call: TRBJ2-7; cdr3_aa: CSAVRGQAVAGQYF; cdr3_nt: TGCAGTGCCGTTCGAGGTCAGGCCGTCGCGGGGCAGTACTTC
d_call: TRBD2; clone_size: few; v_call: TRBV12-3/TRBV12-4; j_call: TRBJ2-1; cdr3_aa: CASSLGGTSRALNEQFF; cdr3_nt: TGTGCCAGCAGTCTAGGGGGGACTAGCCGGGCCCTCAATGAGCAGTTCTTC
d_call: -; clone_size: -; v_call: TRBV19; j_call: TRBJ2-2; cdr3_aa: CASSIDRGTGELFF; cdr3_nt: TGTGCCAGTAGTATAGATCGGGGGACCGGGGAGCTGTTTTTT
d_call: -; clone_size: many; v_call: TRBV20-1; j_call: TRBJ1-1; cdr3_aa: CSARAANTNTEAFF; cdr3_nt: TGCAGTGCTAGGGCCGCAAATACGAACACTGAAGCTTTCTTT
d_call: -; clone_size: -; v_call: TRBV11-2; j_call: TRBJ1-1; cdr3_aa: CASSLPPGMNTEAFF; cdr3_nt: TGTGCCAGCAGCTTACCTCCGGGGATGAACACTGAAGCTTTCTTT
d_call: -; clone_size: few; v_call: TRBV19; j_call: TRBJ2-3; cdr3_aa: CASSFRDADTQYF; cdr3_nt: TGTGCCAGTAGTTTCAGGGACGCAGATACGCAGTATTTT
d_call: TRBD2; clone_size: -; v_call: TRBV24-1; j_call: TRBJ2-2; cdr3_aa: CATSGRLGLAGDNTGELFF; cdr3_nt: TGTGCCACCAGTGGCCGTCTGGGACTAGCGGGAGATAACACCGGGGAGCTGTTTTTT
d_call: TRBD2; clone_size: few; v_call: TRBV5-1; j_call: TRBJ2-3; cdr3_aa: CASSAHLAGGPSRPDTQYF; cdr3_nt: TGCGCCAGCAGCGCCCATCTAGCGGGGGGCCCCTCTCGCCCAGATACGCAGTATTTT
d_call: TRBD1; clone_size: -; v_call: TRBV18; j_call: TRBJ1-5; cdr3_aa: CASSLDRVSNQPQHF; cdr3_nt: TGTGCCAGCTCCCTGGACAGGGTTAGCAATCAGCCCCAGCATTTT
d_call: TRBD1; clone_size: -; v_call: TRBV29-1; j_call: TRBJ1-2; cdr3_aa: CSVGIQGLSGGYTF; cdr3_nt: TGCAGCGTGGGAATACAGGGGTTATCTGGAGGCTACACCTTC
d_call: -; clone_size: many; v_call: TRBV20-1; j_call: TRBJ2-3; cdr3_aa: CSARDPWASDSTDTQYF; cdr3_nt: TGCAGTGCTAGAGATCCTTGGGCTAGCGATAGCACAGATACGCAGTATTTT
d_call: -; clone_size: many; v_call: TRBV7-2; j_call: TRBJ2-6; cdr3_aa: CASSQTSGANVLTF; cdr3_nt: TGTGCCAGCAGCCAAACGTCTGGGGCCAACGTCCTGACTTTC
d_call: TRBD1; clone_size: few; v_call: TRBV5-1; j_call: TRBJ1-2; cdr3_aa: CASSPDGQGRYGYTF; cdr3_nt: TGCGCCAGCAGCCCGGATGGACAGGGACGGTATGGCTACACCTTC
d_call: -; clone_size: few; v_call: TRBV7-3; j_call: TRBJ2-1; cdr3_aa: CASSWGPTQGEQFF; cdr3_nt: TGTGCCAGCAGCTGGGGTCCGACTCAGGGTGAGCAGTTCTTC
d_call: -; clone_size: -; v_call: TRBV20-1; j_call: TRBJ2-5; cdr3_aa: CSARVRETQYF; cdr3_nt: TGCAGTGCGCGGGTGAGGGAGACCCAGTACTTC
d_call: TRBD1; clone_size: -; v_call: TRBV18; j_call: TRBJ1-2; cdr3_aa: CASSPPTGEGYTF; cdr3_nt: TGTGCCAGCTCACCACCCACAGGGGAAGGCTACACCTTC
d_call: TRBD1; clone_size: few; v_call: TRBV15; j_call: TRBJ2-5; cdr3_aa: CATSKMGQAFQETQYF; cdr3_nt: TGTGCCACCAGCAAGATGGGACAGGCTTTCCAAGAGACCCAGTACTTC
d_call: -; clone_size: -; v_call: TRBV2; j_call: TRBJ2-2; cdr3_aa: CASSEAGRPLGTGELFF; cdr3_nt: TGTGCCAGCAGTGAAGCTGGGAGGCCTTTAGGGACCGGGGAGCTGTTTTTT
d_call: TRBD2; clone_size: -; v_call: TRBV19; j_call: TRBJ2-5; cdr3_aa: CASSLLAEETQYF; cdr3_nt: TGTGCCAGTAGTCTCCTAGCGGAAGAGACCCAGTACTTC
d_call: -; clone_size: many; v_call: TRBV7-8; j_call: TRBJ2-1; cdr3_aa: CASSLGTPEQFF; cdr3_nt: TGTGCCAGCAGCTTAGGGACCCCAGAGCAGTTCTTC
d_call: TRBD2; clone_size: -; v_call: TRBV29-1; j_call: TRBJ2-1; cdr3_aa: CSVVPSGRGNEQFF; cdr3_nt: TGCAGCGTTGTCCCTAGCGGGAGGGGGAATGAGCAGTTCTTC
d_call: -; clone_size: -; v_call: TRBV20-1; j_call: TRBJ2-5; cdr3_aa: CSARGAETQYF; cdr3_nt: TGCAGTGCTCGGGGTGCGGAGACCCAGTACTTC
d_call: TRBD1; clone_size: -; v_call: TRBV6-5; j_call: TRBJ2-2; cdr3_aa: CASSYNQGAGELFF; cdr3_nt: TGTGCCAGCAGTTACAATCAGGGGGCCGGGGAGCTGTTTTTT
d_call: TRBD1; clone_size: -; v_call: TRBV18; j_call: TRBJ2-3; cdr3_aa: CASSSLTGGASTDTQYF; cdr3_nt: TGTGCCAGCTCATCTCTTACAGGGGGCGCAAGCACAGATACGCAGTATTTT
d_call: TRBD1; clone_size: -; v_call: TRBV9; j_call: TRBJ1-1; cdr3_aa: CASSAGGQGNTEAFF; cdr3_nt: TGTGCCAGCAGCGCGGGGGGACAGGGGAACACTGAAGCTTTCTTT